These T cell receptor beta chains were read from a single sample in a study of liver allograft versus peripheral blood T cells. TCRdb reprocessed the reads with MiXCR, giving one entry per CDR3 protein. The sample holds roughly 15,000 distinct CDR3 sequences, roughly 22% seen once. These receptor sequences come from a human patient who had a liver transplant. The graft donor may be the source of some T cells. Each CDR3 is given with its conserved first and last residue. A D gene is named only where the DNA matches it firmly. Part of the rows lack a size; the others show once, few, many or a class for expanded clones.

>TRBV6-1|.|TRBJ1-4|.
TGTGCCAGCAGCACGGGGGGGGGAGCTGAAAAACTGTTTTTT
CASSTGGGAEKLFF
>TRBV16|many|TRBJ1-6|.
TGTGCCAGCAGCCAACGGTCAGGGAGGACCTATAATTCACCCCTCCACTTT
CASSQRSGRTYNSPLHF
>TRBV5-5|.|TRBJ1-2|.
TGTGCCAGCAGCTTGGTGAGCGATAACTATGGCTACACCTTC
CASSLVSDNYGYTF
>TRBV7-2|.|TRBJ1-2|.
TGTGCCAGCAGCTCCACGGGGGGGGGAAACAATGGCTACACCTTC
CASSSTGGGNNGYTF
>TRBV10-3|medium-sized|TRBJ1-4|.
TGTGCCATCAGTGACGGGGGCGCAACTAATGAAAAACTGTTTTTT
CAISDGGATNEKLFF
>TRBV18|.|TRBJ1-2|.
TGTGCCAGCTCAACCCGGGACGCCCGAAATGGCTACACCTTC
CASSTRDARNGYTF
>TRBV12-3/TRBV12-4|.|TRBJ1-2|.
TGTGCCAGCAGTTTAGGGGCATCGAGAAATGGCTACACCTTC
CASSLGASRNGYTF
>TRBV30|few|TRBJ1-2|.
TGTGCCTGGAGTGTACTAGGAGGCTACACCTTC
CAWSVLGGYTF
>TRBV6-2/TRBV6-3|medium-sized|TRBJ1-1|.
TGTGCCAGCACCACCGGACAGATCGGGGTGAACACTGAAGCTTTCTTT
CASTTGQIGVNTEAFF
>TRBV5-5|few|TRBJ1-2|.
TGTGCCAGCAGCTTGGATCGAGCCGCCATTGGCTACACCTTC
CASSLDRAAIGYTF
>TRBV6-1|few|TRBJ1-6|TRBD1
TGTGCCAGCGGGGACAGGGGGAATTCACCCCTCCACTTT
CASGDRGNSPLHF
>TRBV28|.|TRBJ1-6|TRBD1
TGTGCCAGCAGTTTATCCTCCGGGACAGGGGAATCACCCCTCCTCTTT
CASSLSSGTGESPLLF
>TRBV20-1|.|TRBJ2-5|TRBD2
TGCAGTGCTAGAGAGGGCGGGGGGGCTGGAGAGACCCAGTACTTC
CSAREGGGAGETQYF
>TRBV5-4|once|TRBJ1-2|.
TGTGCCAGCAGCTTGGGACAGCTGAACTATGGCTACACCTTC
CASSLGQLNYGYTF
>TRBV5-6|.|TRBJ2-1|.
TGTGCCAGCAGCTTAAGCCAGGACTTTCACAATGAGCAGTTCTTC
CASSLSQDFHNEQFF
>TRBV7-2|medium-sized|TRBJ1-6|TRBD1
TGTGCCAGCAGCTCCCAGGGGGCAGGGGAATCACCCCTCCACTTT
CASSSQGAGESPLHF
>TRBV12-3/TRBV12-4|.|TRBJ1-1|.
TGTGCCAGCAGTTTAATCCAGGCGAACACTGAAGCTTTCTTT
CASSLIQANTEAFF
>TRBV19|medium-sized|TRBJ1-1|TRBD1
TGTGCCAGCCGACAGGGGTTAGCCAACACTGAAGCTTTCTTT
CASRQGLANTEAFF
>TRBV5-4|.|TRBJ1-1|.
TGTGCCAGCAGCTTGGCATCCGGGGGCATGAACACTGAAGCTTTCTTT
CASSLASGGMNTEAFF
>TRBV7-2|few|TRBJ1-2|.
TGTGCCAGCAGCTTGGGCGGGCTCTCCGGCTACACCTTC
CASSLGGLSGYTF
>TRBV12-3/TRBV12-4|.|TRBJ2-7|.
TGTGCTAATGGTCCTCGGGGGACATTCCTCACTCGCGAGCAGTACTTC
CANGPRGTFLTREQYF
>TRBV6-5|medium-sized|TRBJ1-2|.
TGTGCCAGCAGTTACTCGGGGGACCCATATGGCTACACCTTC
CASSYSGDPYGYTF
>TRBV20-1|.|TRBJ2-1|TRBD2
TGCAGTGCTAGTCTGGAGCGAGCGGGGGACTACAATGAGCAGTTCTTC
CSASLERAGDYNEQFF
>TRBV20-1|.|TRBJ2-7|TRBD1
TGCAGTGCTAGAGAGGGACAGTTTCCCTACGAGCAGTACTTC
CSAREGQFPYEQYF
>TRBV6-1|few|TRBJ2-2|.
TGTGCCAGCAACAGGGTCGGGAACACCGGGGAGCTGTTTTTT
CASNRVGNTGELFF
>TRBV19|many|TRBJ1-5|.
TGTGCCAGTTGCGGGAGTAGGTTACCATATCAGCCCCAGCATTTT
CASCGSRLPYQPQHF
>TRBV29-1|.|TRBJ2-1|.
TGCAGCGCCCTTCAGCAGTACAATGAGCAGTTCTTC
CSALQQYNEQFF
>TRBV27|.|TRBJ1-5|.
TGTGCCAGCAAGAAGGAAAACAGGGACAATCAGCCCCAGCATTTT
CASKKENRDNQPQHF
>TRBV30|few|TRBJ1-5|TRBD1
TGTGCCTGGAGTCTACCGGACAGGGTCAATCAGCCCCAGCATTTT
CAWSLPDRVNQPQHF
>TRBV19|medium-sized|TRBJ1-1|.
TGTGCCAGTTCTGCACAGGGTCTCACTGAAGCTTTCTTT
CASSAQGLTEAFF
>TRBV30|.|TRBJ2-7|.
TGTGCCTGGAGTGTCATGGGTGAGGCCTCCTACGAGCAGTACTTC
CAWSVMGEASYEQYF
>TRBV18|medium-sized|TRBJ1-1|.
TGTGCCAGCTCACCGGAACAAGGAAACACTGAAGCTTTCTTT
CASSPEQGNTEAFF
>TRBV18|many|TRBJ1-5|.
TGTGCCAGCTCACCACCGGGTGGCAATCAGCCCCAGCATTTT
CASSPPGGNQPQHF
>TRBV27|many|TRBJ1-5|.
TGTGCCACCCTATCGAAGACCCTCTATAGCAATCAGCCCCAGCATTTT
CATLSKTLYSNQPQHF
>TRBV6-5|.|TRBJ2-1|.
TGTGCCAGCAATAGCGGCCAACAGAACAATGAGCAGTTCTTC
CASNSGQQNNEQFF
>TRBV6-6|medium-sized|TRBJ1-1|TRBD1
TGTGCCAGCAGTTACTCGAGTATGGGACAGGGTGGTTTCGAAGCTTTCTTT
CASSYSSMGQGGFEAFF
>TRBV6-1|many|TRBJ2-3|TRBD1
TGTGCCAGCAGTCCGGGACAGGGTAGGAGCACAGATACGCAGTATTTT
CASSPGQGRSTDTQYF
>TRBV7-9|few|TRBJ1-1|.
TGTGCCAGCAGCTTCTCGAACACTGAAGCTTTCTTT
CASSFSNTEAFF
>TRBV10-3|medium-sized|TRBJ2-7|.
TGTGCCATCAGTGGTCGGGTAGGGGCAGGCGAGCAGTACTTC
CAISGRVGAGEQYF
>TRBV11-2|few|TRBJ2-7|.
TGTGCCAGCAGCTCCCCTCTTCCGGGCGGGAACATCTACGAGCAGTACTTC
CASSSPLPGGNIYEQYF
>TRBV19|many|TRBJ1-2|.
TGTGCCAGTCGGACCATGGGTGGCTACACCTTC
CASRTMGGYTF
>TRBV12-3/TRBV12-4|.|TRBJ1-2|.
TGTGCCAGCAGTTTTAACGGGGACTATGGCTACACCTTC
CASSFNGDYGYTF
>TRBV7-2|few|TRBJ1-5|.
TGTGCCAGCAGCGGAGGGGGGAACCAGCCCCAGCATTTT
CASSGGGNQPQHF
>TRBV12-3/TRBV12-4|.|TRBJ2-5|.
TGTGCCAGCACCCCCGGGACTTGGCTACAGGCCCAAGAGACCCAGTACTTC
CASTPGTWLQAQETQYF
>TRBV19|medium-sized|TRBJ1-6|.
TGTGCCAGTAGTATAGATGGGGATTCACCCCTCCACTTT
CASSIDGDSPLHF
>TRBV6-5|few|TRBJ1-3|.
TGTGCCAGCACCCTCAGGGAAGGGTTCGGAAACACCATATATTTT
CASTLREGFGNTIYF
>TRBV6-6|medium-sized|TRBJ1-4|.
TGTGCCAGCAGTCATTGGGGGAGAGCAACTAATGAAAAACTGTTTTTT
CASSHWGRATNEKLFF
>TRBV18|medium-sized|TRBJ1-4|TRBD1
TGTGCCAGCTCACCAGCCCCAGGGGGCAACGGGGGAGAAAAACTGTTTTTT
CASSPAPGGNGGEKLFF
>TRBV18|many|TRBJ2-7|.
TGTGCCAGCTCACACGGACCCTACGAGCAGTACTTC
CASSHGPYEQYF
>TRBV29-1|few|TRBJ2-3|TRBD2
TGCAGCGTTGGAACTAGCGGGGGATCAGATACGCAGTATTTT
CSVGTSGGSDTQYF
>TRBV6-5|.|TRBJ1-2|.
TGTCCCAGCAGTAGTAGTCCCTACTATGGCTACACCTTC
CPSSSSPYYGYTF
>TRBV11-3|.|TRBJ2-1|.
TGTGCCAGCAGTTCCTCCGGCGGAAGGAATGAGCAGTTCTTC
CASSSSGGRNEQFF
>TRBV19|medium-sized|TRBJ2-2|TRBD2
TGTGCCAGTAGTCCTCAGCGGGGGCCCAACACCGGGGAGCTGTTTTTT
CASSPQRGPNTGELFF
>TRBV29-1|many|TRBJ1-3|.
TGCAGCGTTGAACCCCGAGGGAACGGAAACACCATATATTTT
CSVEPRGNGNTIYF